What follows describes a single TCR beta chain. Germline V gene sequence: CDR1 SGHNT, CDR2 YENEEA. The length of the CDR3 is 15 residues. The V gene lost 5 bases and the J gene lost 5 bases, with 15 bases spanning the gap. The data derive from a study of T cell changes during pregnancy in multiple sclerosis. Generated by immunoSEQ multiplex PCR, the TCRdb table keeps only in-frame clones and is missing some. The table lists 60,000 to 95,000 clones, 80% to 95% of them singletons. This specimen was CD4+ T cells from peripheral blood mononuclear cells, taken before pregnancy. The J gene is TRBJ2-2, the V gene TRBV11-3; perhaps TRBD1 as D (6 bases). The sequence derives from a female donor with multiple sclerosis, enrolled in a pregnancy study. This CDR3 is CASSPLGATTGELFF. The CDR3 coding sequence is TGTGCCAGCAGCCCCCTGGGGGCAACGACCGGGGAGCTGTTTTTT.